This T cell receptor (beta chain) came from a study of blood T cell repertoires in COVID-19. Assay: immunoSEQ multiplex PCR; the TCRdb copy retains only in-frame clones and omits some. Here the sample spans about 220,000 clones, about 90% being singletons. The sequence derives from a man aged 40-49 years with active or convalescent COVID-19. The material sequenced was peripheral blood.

In nucleotides, the CDR3 is TGCGCCAGCAGCCGTCAGGGGCCTAATGAAAAACTGTTTTTT. Translation gives CASSRQGPNEKLFF. The chain recombines TRBV4-1 with TRBJ1-4; TRBD1 is a possible D gene (6 bases). Germline loops: CDR1 MGHRA, CDR2 YSYEKL. The V and J ends lost 4 bases and 3 bases respectively, with 9 bases between them. The CDR3 has 14 amino acids.